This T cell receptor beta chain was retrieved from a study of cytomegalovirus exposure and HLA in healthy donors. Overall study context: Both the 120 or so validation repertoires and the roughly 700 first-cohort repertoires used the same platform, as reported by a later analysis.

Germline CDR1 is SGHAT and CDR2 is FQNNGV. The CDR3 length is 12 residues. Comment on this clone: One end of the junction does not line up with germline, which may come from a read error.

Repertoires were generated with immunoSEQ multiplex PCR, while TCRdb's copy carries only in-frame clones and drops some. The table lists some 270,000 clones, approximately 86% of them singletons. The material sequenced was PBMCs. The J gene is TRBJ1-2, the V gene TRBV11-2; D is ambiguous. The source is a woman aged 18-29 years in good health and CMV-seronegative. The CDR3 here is CASSLIEPYPVF. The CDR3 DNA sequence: TGTGCCAGCAGCCTTATAGAGCCATACCCCGTCTTC.